The next 13 T cell receptor beta chains were all read from a single sample in a study of cytomegalovirus exposure and HLA in healthy donors. Assay used: immunoSEQ multiplex PCR; TCRdb lists only in-frame clones, some missing. The data contain almost 70,000 clones, around 96% of them singletons. The specimen sequenced was PBMCs. These receptors were obtained from a woman under 30 in good health and CMV-seropositive.

The chain employs TRBV4-2 and TRBJ2-7, with TRBD2 matching 9 bases. V shed 0 bases, J shed 0 bases, and the junction held 0 bases outside the gene matches. CDR3 length: 15 amino acids. Germline V CDR1 and CDR2: LGHNA, YNFKEQ. CDR3 sequence (DNA): TGTGCCAGCAGCCAAGATAGCGGGAGCTCCTACGAGCAGTACTTC. The encoded protein is CASSQDSGSSYEQYF.

The V gene is TRBV30, the J gene TRBJ1-1; TRBD1 might be the D (6 bases). The CDR3 is 13 amino acids. CDR1 and CDR2 (germline): GTSNPN, SVGIG (reference sequence). Deletions cut 0 bases from V and 5 bases from J, with 10 bases between. The CDR3: CAWSVQGFTEAFF. CDR3 bases: TGTGCCTGGAGTGTACAGGGCTTTACTGAAGCTTTCTTT.

This chain uses TRBV27 with TRBJ2-1, with TRBD1 as a possible D gene (6 bases). V lost 3 bases and J lost 9, with 18 bases in between. Germline V gene lookup returns CDR1 MNHEY and CDR2 SMNVEV (reference sequence). This CDR3 region has 15 residues. CDR3 sequence reads: CASSLGAAVGVEQFF. The CDR3 region has the DNA TGTGCCAGCAGTTTGGGGGCTGCGGTCGGGGTTGAGCAGTTCTTC.

The chain uses TRBV30 and TRBJ2-5; 15 bases are a match to TRBD2. The CDR3 is 15 residues long. The V and J ends lost 5 bases and 2 bases, in that order; junction bases with no gene match: 3. The germline CDR1 and CDR2 sequences are GTSNPN and SVGIG (reference sequence). This chain's CDR3 is CAWGTSGRIQETQYF. The CDR3 DNA sequence: TGTGCCTGGGGGACTAGCGGGAGGATTCAAGAGACCCAGTACTTC. Full variable domain (remainder filled in from reference TRBV30 and TRBJ2-5): SQTIHQWPATLVQPVGSPLSLECTVEGTSNPNLYWYRQAAGRGLQLLFYSVGIGQISSEVPQNLSASRPQDRQFILSSKKLLLSDSGFYLCAWGTSGRIQETQYFGPGTRLLVL.

This clone was seen a handful of times. The rearrangement uses TRBV7-2 and TRBJ2-3, with 10 bases aligning to TRBD2. The junction had 9 bases not matched to a gene; V was cut back by 3 bases and J by 6 bases. The CDR3 loop spans 16 amino acids. Germline V CDR1 and CDR2: SGHTA, FQGNSA. The CDR3 sequence: CASSFMSSGSGDTQYF. The DNA of the CDR3 is TGTGCCAGCAGCTTCATGTCTAGCGGGAGTGGGGATACGCAGTATTTT.

This sequence joins TRBV7-3 and TRBJ2-1; D possibly corresponds to TRBD2 (5 bases). This CDR3 has 14 residues. Germline V gene data show CDR1 as SGHTA and CDR2 as FQGTGA. With 5 bases removed from V and 10 bases from J, the gap between germline ends came to 18 bases. The CDR3 DNA sequence: TGTGCCAGCAGCGTTTCCGGAGGTGGGCAGGAGCAGTTCTTC. It codes for CASSVSGGGQEQFF.

The chain joins TRBV2 to TRBJ2-7; TRBD1 aligns across 9 bases. From germline, CDR1 is SNHLY and CDR2 FYNNEI. The V segment lost 0 bases and the J segment 4 bases; nucleotides outside the gene matches: 4. The CDR3 consists of 15 residues. The CDR3 protein is CASSEAGTGLYEQYF. In DNA form, the CDR3 reads TGTGCCAGCAGTGAAGCTGGGACAGGGTTGTACGAGCAGTACTTC. The whole variable domain, remainder taken from reference TRBV2 and TRBJ2-7, is EPEVTQTPSHQVTQMGQEVILRCVPISNHLYFYWYRQILGQKVEFLVSFYNNEISEKSEIFDDQFSVERPDGSNFTLKIRSTKLEDSAMYFCASSEAGTGLYEQYFGPGTRLTVT.

This clone was observed a single time. The J gene is TRBJ2-2, the V gene TRBV28; the match to TRBD1 covers 7 bases. With V trimmed by 6 bases and J by 2 bases, 3 bases remained unmatched. CDR1 and CDR2 (germline): MDHEN, SYDVKM. The length of the CDR3 is 14 residues. The CDR3 coding sequence is TGTGCCAGCAGCAGACAGGGTAACACCGGGGAGCTGTTTTTT. This encodes CASSRQGNTGELFF. Supplemented by reference TRBV28 and TRBJ2-2, the full variable domain reads DVKVTQSSRYLVKRTGEKVFLECVQDMDHENMFWYRQDPGLGLRLIYFSYDVKMKEKGDIPEGYSVSREKKERFSLILESASTNQTSMYLCASSRQGNTGELFFGEGSRLTVL.

The chain has TRBV5-1 and TRBJ1-2; no definite D call. V lost 0 bases to trimming and J lost 3 bases, with 6 bases between them. Germline values: CDR1 SGHRS, CDR2 YFSETQ. This CDR3 comprises 13 residues. The CDR3 region is CASSLDGDYGYTF. The CDR3 coding sequence is TGCGCCAGCAGCTTGGACGGGGACTATGGCTACACCTTC.

V and J are TRBV5-4 and TRBJ2-7; no definite D call. The CDR3 totals 13 residues. The V end was cut by 4 bases, the J end by 6 bases, with 14 bases between. CDR1 is SGHNT and CDR2 is YYREEE in the germline V gene (reference sequence). The CDR3, as DNA: TGTGCCAGCAGCCCCGCACAGAACCGCGAGCAGTACTTC. Its protein is CASSPAQNREQYF.

This clone was detected once. This chain joins TRBV2 and TRBJ2-7, with D possibly being TRBD2 (5 bases). Trimming took off 5 bases at V and 0 bases at J, with 11 bases between the two ends. There are 14 residues in the CDR3. The germline V gene encodes CDR1 SNHLY and CDR2 FYNNEI. The CDR3 here is CASSSGYSSYEQYF. CDR3 sequence (DNA): TGTGCCAGCAGTAGCGGCTACTCCTCCTACGAGCAGTACTTC.

This clone occurred once. This chain links TRBV19 with TRBJ2-1; D might be TRBD2 (6 bases). Germline values: CDR1 LNHDA, CDR2 SQIVND (reference sequence). CDR3 length equals 17 residues. V was cut by 5 bases and J by 0 bases, with 17 bases left in between. The CDR3 spells CASSRRLGSGSYNEQFF. CDR3 in DNA: TGTGCCAGTAGTCGGCGGCTTGGTAGCGGCTCCTACAATGAGCAGTTCTTC.

This chain uses TRBV13 with TRBJ2-3; 8 nucleotides align to TRBD2. Germline V gene lookup returns CDR1 PRHDT and CDR2 FYEKMQ (reference sequence). J lost 1 base, V lost 5 bases, and 8 bases had no gene match. The CDR3 spans 16 residues. The CDR3 sequence is CASSLKRELGTDTQYF. As DNA, the CDR3 is TGTGCCAGCAGCCTCAAGCGGGAGCTTGGCACAGATACGCAGTATTTT.